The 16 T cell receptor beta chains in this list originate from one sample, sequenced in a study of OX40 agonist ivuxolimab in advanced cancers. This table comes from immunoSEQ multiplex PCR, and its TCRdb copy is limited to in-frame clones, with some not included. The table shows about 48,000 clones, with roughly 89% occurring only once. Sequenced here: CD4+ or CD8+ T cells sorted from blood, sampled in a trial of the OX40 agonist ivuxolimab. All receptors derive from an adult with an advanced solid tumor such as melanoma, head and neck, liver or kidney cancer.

In DNA form, the CDR3 reads TGCGCCAGCAGCTTGGCTGACGGGGAGCTGTTTTTT. It encodes CASSLADGELFF. J is TRBJ2-2 and V is TRBV5-1, with no clear D. CDR1 and CDR2 (germline): SGHRS, YFSETQ. CDR3 length equals 12 residues. Between the trimmed V and J ends, which lost 0 bases and 7 bases, there was a span of 4 bases.

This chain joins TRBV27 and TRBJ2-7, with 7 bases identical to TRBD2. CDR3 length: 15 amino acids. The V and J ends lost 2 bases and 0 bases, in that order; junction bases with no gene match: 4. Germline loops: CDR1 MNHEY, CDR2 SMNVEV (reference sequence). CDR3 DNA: TGTGCCAGCAGTTTAATAAGCGGGAACTCCTACGAGCAGTACTTC. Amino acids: CASSLISGNSYEQYF.

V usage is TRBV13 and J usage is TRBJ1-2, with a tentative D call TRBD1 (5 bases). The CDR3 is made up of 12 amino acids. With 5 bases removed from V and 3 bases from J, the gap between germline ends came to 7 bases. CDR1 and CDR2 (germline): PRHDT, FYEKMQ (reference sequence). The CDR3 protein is CASSLGDYGYTF. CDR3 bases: TGTGCCAGCAGCCTGGGGGACTATGGCTACACCTTC.

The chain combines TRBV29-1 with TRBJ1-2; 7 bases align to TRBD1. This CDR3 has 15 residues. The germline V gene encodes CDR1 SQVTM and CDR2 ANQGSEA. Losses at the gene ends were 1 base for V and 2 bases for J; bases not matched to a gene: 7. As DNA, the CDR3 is TGCAGCGTTGAAGTTCCCTTACAGGGGAACTATGGCTACACCTTC. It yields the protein CSVEVPLQGNYGYTF.

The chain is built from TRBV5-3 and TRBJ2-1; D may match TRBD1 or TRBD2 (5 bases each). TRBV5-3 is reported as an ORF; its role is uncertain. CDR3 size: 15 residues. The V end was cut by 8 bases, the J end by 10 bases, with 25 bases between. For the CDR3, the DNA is TGTGCCAGTCTTATCAGGGACGCAACCCCTAGGGAGCAGTTCTTC. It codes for CASLIRDATPREQFF.

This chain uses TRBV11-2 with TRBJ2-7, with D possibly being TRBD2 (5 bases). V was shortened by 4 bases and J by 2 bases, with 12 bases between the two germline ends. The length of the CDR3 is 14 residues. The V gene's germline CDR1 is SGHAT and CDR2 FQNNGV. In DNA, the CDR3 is TGTGCCAGCAGCTGGGGAGCAGGCACCTACGAGCAGTACTTC. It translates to CASSWGAGTYEQYF.

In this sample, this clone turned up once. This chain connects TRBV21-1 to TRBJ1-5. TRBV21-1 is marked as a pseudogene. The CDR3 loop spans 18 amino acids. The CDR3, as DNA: TGTGCCAGCAGCCGAACCCTTAGGGGGGGTTATAGCAATCAGCCCCAGCATTTT. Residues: CASSRTLRGGYSNQPQHF.

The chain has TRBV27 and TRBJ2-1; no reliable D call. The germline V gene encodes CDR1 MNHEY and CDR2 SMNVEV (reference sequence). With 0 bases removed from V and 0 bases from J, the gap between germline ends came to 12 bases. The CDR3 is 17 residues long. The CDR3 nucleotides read TGTGCCAGCAGTTTATCGGCTAGTACGAACTCCTACAATGAGCAGTTCTTC. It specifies CASSLSASTNSYNEQFF.

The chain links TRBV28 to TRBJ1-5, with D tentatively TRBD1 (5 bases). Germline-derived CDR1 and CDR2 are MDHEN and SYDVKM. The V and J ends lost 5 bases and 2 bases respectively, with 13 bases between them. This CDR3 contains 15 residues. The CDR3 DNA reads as TGTGCCAGCAGTCCCATGGGACTTGGCAATCAGCCCCAGCATTTT. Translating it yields CASSPMGLGNQPQHF.

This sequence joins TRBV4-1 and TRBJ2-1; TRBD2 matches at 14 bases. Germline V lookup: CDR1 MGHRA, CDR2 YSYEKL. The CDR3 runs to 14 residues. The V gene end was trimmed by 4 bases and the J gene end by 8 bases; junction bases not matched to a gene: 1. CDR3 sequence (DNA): TGCGCCAGCAGCCGGGGACTAGCGGGAGATGAGCAGTTCTTC. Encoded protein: CASSRGLAGDEQFF.

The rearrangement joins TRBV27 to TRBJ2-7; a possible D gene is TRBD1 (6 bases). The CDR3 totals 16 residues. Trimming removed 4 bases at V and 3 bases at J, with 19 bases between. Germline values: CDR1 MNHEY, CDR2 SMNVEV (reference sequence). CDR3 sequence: CASSSTQGRFIYEQYF. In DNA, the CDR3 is TGTGCCAGCAGTTCCACACAGGGACGCTTTATCTACGAGCAGTACTTC.

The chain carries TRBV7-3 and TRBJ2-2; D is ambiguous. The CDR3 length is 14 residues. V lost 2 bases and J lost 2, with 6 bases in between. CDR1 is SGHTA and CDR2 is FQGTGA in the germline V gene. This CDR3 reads CASSLVGNTGELFF. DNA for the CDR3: TGTGCCAGCAGCTTAGTAGGAAACACCGGGGAGCTGTTTTTT. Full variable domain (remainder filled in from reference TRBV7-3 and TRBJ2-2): GAGVSQTPSNKVTEKGKYVELRCDPISGHTALYWYRQSLGQGPEFLIYFQGTGAADDSGLPNDRFFAVRPEGSVSTLKIQRTERGDSAVYLCASSLVGNTGELFFGEGSRLTVL.

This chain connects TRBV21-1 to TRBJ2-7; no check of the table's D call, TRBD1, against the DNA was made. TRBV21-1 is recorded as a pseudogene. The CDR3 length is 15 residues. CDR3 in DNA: TGTGCCAGCAGCAAACAGGGGGCTCTAAGATACGAGCAGTACTTC. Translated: CASSKQGALRYEQYF.

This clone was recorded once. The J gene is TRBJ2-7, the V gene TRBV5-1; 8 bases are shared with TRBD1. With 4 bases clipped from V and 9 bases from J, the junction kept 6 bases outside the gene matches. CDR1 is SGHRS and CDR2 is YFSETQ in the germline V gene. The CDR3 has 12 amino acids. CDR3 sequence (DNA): TGCGCCAGCAGCCCGGACAGGGAGCGGCAGTACTTC. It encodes CASSPDRERQYF.

The CDR3: CASSPGGQGRQPQHF. In DNA form, the CDR3 reads TGTGCCAGCTCACCCGGGGGACAGGGGCGTCAGCCCCAGCATTTT. The rearrangement links TRBV18 to TRBJ1-5; 10 positions agree with TRBD1. V dropped 3 bases and J dropped 6; count of bases not matched to a gene: 5. This CDR3 contains 15 residues. Germline V lookup: CDR1 KGHSH, CDR2 LQKENI.

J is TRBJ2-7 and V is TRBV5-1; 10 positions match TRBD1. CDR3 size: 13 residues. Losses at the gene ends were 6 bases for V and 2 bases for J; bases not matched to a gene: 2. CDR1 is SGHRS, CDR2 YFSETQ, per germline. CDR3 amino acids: CASTGTGAYEQYF. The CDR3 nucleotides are TGCGCCAGCACCGGGACAGGGGCCTACGAGCAGTACTTC. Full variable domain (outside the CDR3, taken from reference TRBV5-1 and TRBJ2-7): KAGVTQTPRYLIKTRGQQVTLSCSPISGHRSVSWYQQTPGQGLQFLFEYFSETQRNKGNFPGRFSGRQFSNSRSEMNVSTLELGDSALYLCASTGTGAYEQYFGPGTRLTVT.